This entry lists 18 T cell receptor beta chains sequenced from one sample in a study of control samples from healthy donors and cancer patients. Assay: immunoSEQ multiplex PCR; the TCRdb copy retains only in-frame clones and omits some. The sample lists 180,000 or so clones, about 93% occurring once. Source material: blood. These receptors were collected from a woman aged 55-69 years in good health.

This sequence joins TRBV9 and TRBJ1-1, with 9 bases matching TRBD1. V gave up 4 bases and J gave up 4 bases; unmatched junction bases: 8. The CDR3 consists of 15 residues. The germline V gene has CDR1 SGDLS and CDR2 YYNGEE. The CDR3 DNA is TGTGCCAGCAGCCCCCCGACAGGGGGATTCACTGAAGCTTTCTTT. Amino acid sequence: CASSPPTGGFTEAFF.

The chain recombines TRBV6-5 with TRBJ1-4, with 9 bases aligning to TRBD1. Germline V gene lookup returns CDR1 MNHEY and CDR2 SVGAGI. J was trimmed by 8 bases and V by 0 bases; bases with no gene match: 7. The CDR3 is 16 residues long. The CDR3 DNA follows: TGTGCCAGCAGTTACTCGGCGGGGACAGGGCGGGAAAAACTGTTTTTT. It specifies CASSYSAGTGREKLFF.

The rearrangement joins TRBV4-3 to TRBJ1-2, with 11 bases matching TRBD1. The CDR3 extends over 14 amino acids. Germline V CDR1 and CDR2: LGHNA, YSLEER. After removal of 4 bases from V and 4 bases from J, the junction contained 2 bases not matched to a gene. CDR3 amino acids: CASSRDRGTYGYTF. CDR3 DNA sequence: TGCGCCAGCAGCCGGGACAGGGGGACCTATGGCTACACCTTC.

The CDR3 protein is CASSRITGDSDTEAFF. The CDR3 nucleotides are TGTGCCAGCTCACGTATCACAGGGGACAGTGACACTGAAGCTTTCTTT. The V gene is TRBV18, the J gene TRBJ1-1; 7 bases match TRBD1. Germline V gene data show CDR1 as KGHSH and CDR2 as LQKENI. The CDR3 has 16 amino acids. V was clipped by 4 bases and J by 3 bases; unmatched bases: 11.

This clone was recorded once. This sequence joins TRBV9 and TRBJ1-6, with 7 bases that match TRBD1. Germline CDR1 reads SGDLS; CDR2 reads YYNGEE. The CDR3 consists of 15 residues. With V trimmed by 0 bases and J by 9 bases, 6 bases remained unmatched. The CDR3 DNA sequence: TGTGCCAGCAGCGTAGTAGGGGACAGTAGTTCACCCCTCCACTTT. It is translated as CASSVVGDSSSPLHF.

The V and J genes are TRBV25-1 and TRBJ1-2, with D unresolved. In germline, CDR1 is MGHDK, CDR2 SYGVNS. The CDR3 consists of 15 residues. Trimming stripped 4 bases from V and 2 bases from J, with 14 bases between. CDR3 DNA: TGTGCCAGCAGTGGCCTACAAGGGTACAACTATGGCTACACCTTC. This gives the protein CASSGLQGYNYGYTF.

CDR3 loop: CASSPPGQGSYGYTF. The CDR3 bases are TGTGCCAGCTCACCACCGGGACAGGGATCCTATGGCTACACCTTC. V gene TRBV18 combines with J gene TRBJ1-2, with 9 nucleotides matching TRBD1. CDR1 and CDR2 (germline): KGHSH, LQKENI. V dropped 0 bases and J dropped 4; count of bases not matched to a gene: 3. The CDR3 is 15 amino acids.

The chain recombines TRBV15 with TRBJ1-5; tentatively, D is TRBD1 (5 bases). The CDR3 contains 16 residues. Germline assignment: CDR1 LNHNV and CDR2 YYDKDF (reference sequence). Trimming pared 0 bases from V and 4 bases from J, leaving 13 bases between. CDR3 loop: CATSRDLGQRNQPQHF. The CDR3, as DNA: TGTGCCACCAGCAGAGATCTGGGGCAGAGAAATCAGCCCCAGCATTTT.

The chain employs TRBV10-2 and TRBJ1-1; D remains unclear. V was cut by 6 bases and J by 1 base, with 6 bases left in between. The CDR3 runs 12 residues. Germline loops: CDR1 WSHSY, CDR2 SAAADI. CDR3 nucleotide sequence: TGCGCCAGCAGAGAGCAGAACACTGAAGCTTTCTTT. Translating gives CASREQNTEAFF.

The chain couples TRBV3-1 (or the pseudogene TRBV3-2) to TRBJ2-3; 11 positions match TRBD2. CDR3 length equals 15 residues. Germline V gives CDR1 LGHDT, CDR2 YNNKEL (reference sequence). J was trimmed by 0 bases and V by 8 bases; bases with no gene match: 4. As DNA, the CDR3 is TGTGCCAGCCAGACTAGCGGGGAGAGCACAGATACGCAGTATTTT. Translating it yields CASQTSGESTDTQYF.

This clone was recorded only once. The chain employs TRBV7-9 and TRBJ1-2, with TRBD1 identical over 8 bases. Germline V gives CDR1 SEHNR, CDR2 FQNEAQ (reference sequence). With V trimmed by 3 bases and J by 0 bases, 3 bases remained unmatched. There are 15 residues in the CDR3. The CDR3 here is CASSFDRGANYGYTF. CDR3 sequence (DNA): TGTGCCAGCAGCTTCGACAGGGGAGCTAACTATGGCTACACCTTC.

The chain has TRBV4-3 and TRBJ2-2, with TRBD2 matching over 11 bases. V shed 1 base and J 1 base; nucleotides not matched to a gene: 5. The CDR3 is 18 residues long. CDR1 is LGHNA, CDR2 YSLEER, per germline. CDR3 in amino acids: CASSQVPLAGGNTGELFF. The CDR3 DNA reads TGCGCCAGCAGCCAAGTTCCCCTAGCGGGGGGGAACACCGGGGAGCTGTTTTTT.

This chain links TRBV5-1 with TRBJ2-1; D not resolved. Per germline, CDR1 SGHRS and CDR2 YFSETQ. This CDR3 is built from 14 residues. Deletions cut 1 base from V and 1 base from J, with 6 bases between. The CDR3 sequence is CASSLTDSYNEQFF. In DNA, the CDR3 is TGCGCCAGCAGCTTGACTGATTCCTACAATGAGCAGTTCTTC.

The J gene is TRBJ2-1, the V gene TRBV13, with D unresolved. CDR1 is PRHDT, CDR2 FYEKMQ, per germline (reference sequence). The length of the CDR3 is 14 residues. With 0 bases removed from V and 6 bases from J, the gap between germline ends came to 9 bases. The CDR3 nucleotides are TGTGCCAGCAGCTTAGGGAGGCCGATCAATGAGCAGTTCTTC. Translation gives CASSLGRPINEQFF.

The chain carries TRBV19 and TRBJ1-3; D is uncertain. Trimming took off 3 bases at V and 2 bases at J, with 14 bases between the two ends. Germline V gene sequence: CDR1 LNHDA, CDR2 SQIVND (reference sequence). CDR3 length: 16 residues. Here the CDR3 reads CASSMGNPRAGNTIYF. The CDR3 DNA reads TGTGCCAGTAGTATGGGGAATCCGCGCGCTGGAAACACCATATATTTT.

DNA of the CDR3: TGTGCCAGCAGTGAATTCAGGGAAGCTTTCTTT. As protein: CASSEFREAFF. This chain links TRBV2 with TRBJ1-1; D remains unclear. The V and J ends lost 2 bases and 8 bases respectively, with 6 bases between them. CDR3 length equals 11 residues. The germline V gene has CDR1 SNHLY and CDR2 FYNNEI. Full variable domain (missing parts from reference TRBV2 and TRBJ1-1): EPEVTQTPSHQVTQMGQEVILRCVPISNHLYFYWYRQILGQKVEFLVSFYNNEISEKSEIFDDQFSVERPDGSNFTLKIRSTKLEDSAMYFCASSEFREAFFGQGTRLTVV.

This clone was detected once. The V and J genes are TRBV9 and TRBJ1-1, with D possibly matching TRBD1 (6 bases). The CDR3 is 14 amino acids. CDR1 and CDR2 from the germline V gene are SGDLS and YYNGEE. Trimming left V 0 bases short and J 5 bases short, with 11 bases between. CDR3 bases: TGTGCCAGCAGCGTAGCTCCAGGGGTGACTGAAGCTTTCTTT. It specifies CASSVAPGVTEAFF.

DNA for the CDR3: TGTGCCAGCAGTTTACGGTCGGGCAACACCGGGGAGCTGTTTTTT. Its protein is CASSLRSGNTGELFF. This chain uses TRBV7-3 with TRBJ2-2; no firm D call. Germline CDR1 reads SGHTA; CDR2 reads FQGTGA. This CDR3 is built from 15 residues. V was cut by 6 bases and J by 2 bases, with 13 bases left in between.